The 8 T cell receptor beta chains listed next were all sequenced from one sample in a study of blood T cell repertoires in COVID-19. Data came from immunoSEQ multiplex PCR; TCRdb stores just in-frame clones and leaves some out. The table records a few hundred thousand clones, roughly 90% of them present only once. Sequencing used peripheral blood. All receptors come from a woman under 40 with COVID-19, enrolled during active disease.

The V and J genes are TRBV9 and TRBJ2-3, with a possible D match to TRBD2 (6 bases). CDR1 SGDLS and CDR2 YYNGEE come from the germline V gene. Trimming removed 0 bases from V and 2 bases from J, with 13 bases in between. This CDR3 comprises 16 residues. The chain's CDR3 is CASSVGSSGFTDTQYF. In DNA, the CDR3 is TGTGCCAGCAGCGTAGGTAGTAGCGGCTTCACAGATACGCAGTATTTT.

The chain is built from TRBV5-1 and TRBJ2-3, with TRBD2 identical over 7 bases. J was trimmed by 3 bases and V by 0 bases; bases with no gene match: 10. Germline V CDR1 and CDR2: SGHRS, YFSETQ. The CDR3 is made up of 17 amino acids. As DNA, the CDR3 is TGCGCCAGCAGCTTGGAGATTGTGGGAGGGAAGACAGATACGCAGTATTTT. Translated, it gives CASSLEIVGGKTDTQYF. Full variable domain (remainder filled in from reference TRBV5-1 and TRBJ2-3): KAGVTQTPRYLIKTRGQQVTLSCSPISGHRSVSWYQQTPGQGLQFLFEYFSETQRNKGNFPGRFSGRQFSNSRSEMNVSTLELGDSALYLCASSLEIVGGKTDTQYFGPGTRLTVL.

The chain combines TRBV12-3 or TRBV12-4 with TRBJ1-1; TRBD1 might be the D (5 bases). Trimming removed 6 bases from V and 11 bases from J, with 19 bases in between. This CDR3 region has 13 residues. CDR3 DNA sequence: TGTGCCAGCAGGTCTGCGGGACCCGGTGCGGCTTTCTTT. Amino acid sequence: CASRSAGPGAAFF.

This sequence joins TRBV10-3 and TRBJ2-5; the D gene is possibly TRBD2 (5 bases). There are 13 residues in the CDR3. Trimming removed 8 bases from V and 2 bases from J, with 12 bases in between. Looked up from germline, CDR1 is ENHRY and CDR2 is SYGVKD. CDR3 in DNA: TGTGCCATCGGCCCGGGGAAGCAAGAGACCCAGTACTTC. Translated, it gives CAIGPGKQETQYF.

The V gene is TRBV6-5, the J gene TRBJ2-7, with D possibly TRBD1 on 5 matching bases. The germline V gene encodes CDR1 MNHEY and CDR2 SVGAGI. V lost 2 bases and J lost 7, with 15 bases in between. CDR3 size: 14 residues. The CDR3 nucleotides are TGTGCCAGCAGTTACGGAAGGGGTATCGGGGAGCAGTACTTC. Its protein is CASSYGRGIGEQYF.

The V call is TRBV5-6, the J call TRBJ2-4; maybe TRBD1 (5 bases). The CDR3 contains 15 residues. Trimming took 4 bases from V and 0 from J, leaving 11 bases between them. CDR1 and CDR2 (germline): SGHDT, YYEEEE. The CDR3 DNA is TGTGCCAGCAGCCCACTGACAGTAGCCAAAAACATTCAGTACTTC. Translation gives CASSPLTVAKNIQYF. Full variable domain (remainder filled in from reference TRBV5-6 and TRBJ2-4): DAGVTQSPTHLIKTRGQQVTLRCSPKSGHDTVSWYQQALGQGPQFIFQYYEEEERQRGNFPDRFSGHQFPNYSSELNVNALLLGDSALYLCASSPLTVAKNIQYFGAGTRLSVL.

The genes are TRBV10-2 and TRBJ2-2; D is perhaps TRBD2 (7 bases). The V and J ends lost 8 bases and 2 bases respectively, with 12 bases between them. There are 14 residues in the CDR3. CDR1 is WSHSY and CDR2 is SAAADI in the germline V gene. The CDR3 sequence: CASGGAGNTGELFF. CDR3 bases: TGCGCCAGCGGGGGGGCGGGTAACACCGGGGAGCTGTTTTTT.

V gene TRBV12-3 or TRBV12-4 combines with J gene TRBJ2-5; maybe TRBD2 (5 bases). The CDR3 extends over 13 amino acids. The V end lost 8 bases, the J end lost 5 bases, and 15 bases lay between the germline ends. The CDR3: CASGRAARETQYF. The CDR3 DNA sequence: TGTGCCAGCGGGCGGGCTGCGCGTGAGACCCAGTACTTC.